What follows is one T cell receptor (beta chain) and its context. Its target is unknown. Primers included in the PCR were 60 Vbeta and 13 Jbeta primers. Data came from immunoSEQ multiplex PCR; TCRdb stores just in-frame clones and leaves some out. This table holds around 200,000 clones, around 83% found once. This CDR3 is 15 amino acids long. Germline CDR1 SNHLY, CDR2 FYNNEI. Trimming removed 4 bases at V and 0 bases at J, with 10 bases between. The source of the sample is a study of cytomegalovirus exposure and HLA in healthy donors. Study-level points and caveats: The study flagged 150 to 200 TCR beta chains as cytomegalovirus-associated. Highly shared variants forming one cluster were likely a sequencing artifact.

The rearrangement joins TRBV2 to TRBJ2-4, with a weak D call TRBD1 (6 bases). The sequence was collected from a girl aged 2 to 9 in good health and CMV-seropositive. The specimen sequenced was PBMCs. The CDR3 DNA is TGTGCCAGCAGTGGGGGGCTCCTAGCCAAAAACATTCAGTACTTC. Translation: CASSGGLLAKNIQYF.